The rows below give T cell receptor beta chains drawn from one sample of a study of T cell responses to AZD1222 COVID-19 vaccine. Using immunoSEQ multiplex PCR, the repertoire was profiled, and TCRdb retains in-frame clones only, with some absent. The sample includes 150,000 or so clones, about 91% seen only once; the top ten take 1.4%. The sequencing used peripheral blood, collected on day 0 of AZD1222 vaccination. These receptors were collected from an adult in good health. Both conserved end residues are part of each CDR3. A D gene is named only where the DNA matches it firmly. A row's size may be missing; if present it is once, few, many or a size class.

J gene: TRBJ1-2; D gene: TRBD1; clone size: -; V gene: TRBV18; CDR3 protein: CASSSEGTGGIKGDGYTF; CDR3 DNA: TGTGCCAGCTCATCCGAAGGGACAGGGGGCATCAAAGGGGATGGCTACACCTTC
J gene: TRBJ1-4; D gene: -; clone size: -; V gene: TRBV11-2; CDR3 protein: CASSLGVKVPNEKLFF; CDR3 DNA: TGTGCCAGCAGCTTGGGGGTAAAGGTACCTAATGAAAAACTGTTTTTT
J gene: TRBJ1-4; D gene: TRBD1; clone size: -; V gene: TRBV11-3; CDR3 protein: CASSIRRGRREKLFF; CDR3 DNA: TGTGCCAGCAGCATTAGAAGGGGGCGCAGGGAAAAACTGTTTTTT
J gene: TRBJ1-1; D gene: -; clone size: -; V gene: TRBV6-5; CDR3 protein: CASSYRANMNTEAFF; CDR3 DNA: TGTGCCAGCAGTTACCGGGCCAATATGAACACTGAAGCTTTCTTT
J gene: TRBJ2-3; D gene: -; clone size: -; V gene: TRBV30; CDR3 protein: CAWTYTLADTQYF; CDR3 DNA: TGTGCCTGGACTTATACACTTGCAGATACGCAGTATTTT
J gene: TRBJ1-5; D gene: -; clone size: -; V gene: TRBV6-6; CDR3 protein: CASRKRDGNQPQHF; CDR3 DNA: TGTGCCAGCAGAAAGCGGGACGGGAATCAGCCCCAGCATTTT
J gene: TRBJ1-1; D gene: -; clone size: -; V gene: TRBV7-8; CDR3 protein: CASSLGRTALMNTEAFF; CDR3 DNA: TGTGCCAGCAGCTTAGGCCGGACAGCCCTAATGAACACTGAAGCTTTCTTT
J gene: TRBJ1-5; D gene: -; clone size: -; V gene: TRBV6-5; CDR3 protein: CASRAFWPQHF; CDR3 DNA: TGTGCCAGCAGAGCCTTTTGGCCCCAGCATTTT
J gene: TRBJ2-2; D gene: -; clone size: -; V gene: TRBV12-5; CDR3 protein: CASGLQQGSNTGELFF; CDR3 DNA: TGTGCTAGTGGTCTCCAACAGGGATCGAACACCGGGGAGCTGTTTTTT
J gene: TRBJ2-2; D gene: -; clone size: once; V gene: TRBV24-1; CDR3 protein: CATSQYTGELFF; CDR3 DNA: TGTGCCACCAGCCAGTACACCGGGGAGCTGTTTTTT
J gene: TRBJ1-1; D gene: TRBD1; clone size: -; V gene: TRBV19; CDR3 protein: CASSIREDRRLFLGAFF; CDR3 DNA: TGTGCCAGTAGTATTAGGGAGGACAGGCGGCTCTTTCTGGGAGCTTTCTTT
J gene: TRBJ2-1; D gene: -; clone size: -; V gene: TRBV29-1; CDR3 protein: CSDTGTRSQEQFF; CDR3 DNA: TGCAGCGACACTGGTACTAGGAGCCAAGAGCAGTTCTTC
J gene: TRBJ1-2; D gene: -; clone size: once; V gene: TRBV5-1; CDR3 protein: CASSQDGPYGYTF; CDR3 DNA: TGCGCCAGCAGCCAAGACGGACCTTATGGCTACACCTTC